This TCR beta chain emerged from a study of T cell responses to AZD1222 COVID-19 vaccine. General study points: Just a handful of AZD1222 recipients were seropositive at baseline. Researchers took repertoire samples only after the peak T cell response had come. Clonal diversity may have been underestimated, and the donors were mostly white British, with more females than males.

The data were produced by immunoSEQ multiplex PCR, yet TCRdb's version contains in-frame clones alone and is incomplete. The sample lists more than 90,000 clones; more than 70% were seen once. With respect to this clone: Its antigen is unidentified.

Second-dose recipients at about 4 or about 12 weeks were treated as one pooled group. V lost 6 bases, J lost 0 bases, and 9 bases stayed unmatched. From germline, CDR1 is SGHNT and CDR2 YYREEE (reference sequence). The CDR3 spans 16 residues. The rearrangement joins TRBV5-4 to TRBJ1-3; 7 bases fit TRBD1. The starting material was peripheral blood, obtained 28 days after the second AZD1222 dose. This sequence was found in an adult who received the AZD1222 COVID-19 vaccine. CDR3 in DNA: TGTGCCAGCATGGAGGGGGCTGCCATCTCTGGAAACACCATATATTTT. Amino acid sequence: CASMEGAAISGNTIYF.